A single T cell receptor (beta chain) is shown here with its context. The data were obtained in a study of blood T cell repertoires in COVID-19. Study overall: Sites across the United States, Italy and Spain contributed samples from acute and convalescent COVID-19. PBMCs, B-cell-depleted T cells, or T cells provided the cDNA or gDNA that made up the material.

Self-reported history from a screening survey and questionnaire set each donor's cohort. V lost 3 bases and J 5 bases, leaving 13 bases between the germline ends. CDR3 length equals 13 residues. Germline CDR1 and CDR2: SQVTM and ANQGSEA. TCRdb's table, derived via immunoSEQ multiplex PCR, lists solely in-frame clones and lacks some. The table includes 450,000 to 500,000 clones, less than 90% detected once. This chain uses TRBV29-1 with TRBJ2-5; D not certain. The sample taken for sequencing was PBMCs or T cells enriched from blood (not recorded which). The sequence was collected from a woman aged 55-69 years who had recovered from COVID-19. The CDR3 bases are TGCAGCGTTGATGTGGGCTCCGGCGAGACCCAGTACTTC. Encoded protein: CSVDVGSGETQYF. Complete variable domain (other parts from reference TRBV29-1 and TRBJ2-5): SAVISQKPSRDICQRGTSLTIQCQVDSQVTMMFWYRQQPGQSLTLIATANQGSEATYESGFVIDKFPISRPNLTFSTLTVSNMSPEDSSIYLCSVDVGSGETQYFGPGTRLLVL.